This T cell receptor beta chain originates from a study of blood T cell repertoires in COVID-19. Study context: The study drew acute and convalescent COVID-19 samples from the United States, Italy and Spain. T cells, B-cell-depleted T cells, or PBMCs provided the cDNA or gDNA that served as material.

Looked up from germline, CDR1 is SGHVS and CDR2 is FQNEAQ. V was pared by 4 bases and J by 0 bases, with 10 bases between. The length of the CDR3 is 15 residues. In the original workflow: Amplification of reference gene primers provided the estimated nucleated cell counts. Some clones are missing from TCRdb's copy, which holds only in-frame ones; the method was immunoSEQ multiplex PCR. V, J and clone size are those of that table, while D and trimming were read from the DNA. The sample carries about 120,000 clones, 80% to 90% recorded once. This receptor was obtained from a human donor with acute or convalescent COVID-19. The donor label of this sample is uncertain. Sequencing was done on a sample of peripheral blood. The rearrangement links TRBV7-8 to TRBJ1-3, with D unresolved. The chain's CDR3 is CASSSRGSSGNTIYF. The CDR3 nucleotides are TGTGCCAGCAGCTCTCGGGGTTCCTCTGGAAACACCATATATTTT.